This TCR beta chain originates from a study of lymphopenia after photon versus proton radiotherapy. Notes on the study in general: In patients who died, overall survival fell as post-nadir TCR diversity dropped more.

This table comes from immunoSEQ multiplex PCR, and its TCRdb copy is limited to in-frame clones, with some not included. The table includes more than 45,000 clones, 92% detected once. Comment on this clone: Its antigen remains unknown.

From germline, CDR1 is LNHNV and CDR2 YYDKDF (reference sequence). V dropped 1 base and J dropped 0 bases, with 13 bases sitting between them. The CDR3 totals 17 residues. The specimen was peripheral blood, collected from a patient treated with photon-based radiotherapy. This TCR came from a middle-aged woman with cholangiocarcinoma. V usage is TRBV15 and J usage is TRBJ1-5; D is undetermined. This CDR3 is CATSRGTTGYSNQPQHF. In DNA form, the CDR3 reads TGTGCCACCAGCAGAGGAACCACGGGTTATAGCAATCAGCCCCAGCATTTT.